These T cell receptor beta chains were read from a single sample in a study of T cells expressing NK-cell markers. TCRdb reprocessed the 5' RACE reads; each CDR3 protein has one entry and no DNA is given. Its table records roughly 420,000 distinct CDR3 sequences. The material sequenced was blood T cells: a sorted CD56 or NKG2C T cell subset, CD4+ or CD8+ T cells, or bulk PBMC T cells (not recorded which). The receptors stem from a woman between 18 and 69 years old in good health. CDR3s include the opening cysteine and the closing phenylalanine or tryptophan. The order of the fields is V gene, J gene, CDR3 protein.

TRBV12-3/TRBV12-4,TRBJ1-6,CASSPYGTNNSPLHF
TRBV6-2/TRBV6-3,TRBJ1-6,CASSYQQLGNSPLHF
TRBV28,TRBJ2-7,CASRSGVSYEQYF
TRBV11-3,TRBJ2-1,CASSPGTSGNGEQFF
TRBV3-1,TRBJ1-2,CASSLTGVTTYGYTF
TRBV12-3/TRBV12-4,TRBJ2-2,CASSTTQGAGELFF
TRBV6-2/TRBV6-3,TRBJ2-7,CASRRTGGYEQYF
TRBV24-1,TRBJ2-3,CATGGRSDTDTQYF
TRBV12-3/TRBV12-4,TRBJ1-1,CASTRGGSYTEAFF
TRBV4-1,TRBJ2-1,CASSGRGSGFDEQFF
TRBV20-1,TRBJ1-2,CSAPGQGSNYGYTF
TRBV6-1,TRBJ2-2,CASLPMTSGGLANTGELFF
TRBV7-2,TRBJ2-1,CASSFSGTGGYEQFF
TRBV12-3/TRBV12-4,TRBJ2-1,CASSSPHKLNDEQFF
TRBV18,TRBJ2-1,CASSARTGSGGEQFF
TRBV7-2,TRBJ1-2,CASSFTRANYGYTF
TRBV7-2,TRBJ2-7,CASSPVRTSGSWQYF
TRBV5-1,TRBJ2-1,CASSLGQRDEQFF
TRBV5-1,TRBJ2-3,CASSPGTSRDTQYF
TRBV25-1,TRBJ2-2,CASSDRAGVPGELFF
TRBV20-1,TRBJ2-7,CSAREGGRAGHEQYF
TRBV19,TRBJ2-1,CASTPGGGTYNEQFF
TRBV7-9,TRBJ2-3,CAVRGPAAQYF
TRBV4-3,TRBJ1-6,CASSQDHQGISSNSPLHF
TRBV24-1,TRBJ1-5,CATSDPDRVGQPQHF
TRBV20-1,TRBJ1-1,CSARIPKDPEAFF
TRBV29-1,TRBJ1-2,CSVEYREPGYTF
TRBV27,TRBJ1-1,CASRTGGLNTEAFF